Listed here are 16 T cell receptor beta chains from one sample, sequenced in a study of CD8 T cells in Susac syndrome. Random hexamers were used to reverse transcribe the RNA input (roughly 0.5 to 1 ug). Via MiXCR, TCRdb re-called the immunoSEQ multiplex PCR reads, giving one row per CDR3 protein. The sample includes under 250,000 distinct CDR3 sequences, around 93% of them seen just once. The sample taken for sequencing was CD4+ T cells from PBMCs. The receptor set was obtained from a human donor with multiple sclerosis.

V and J are TRBV18 and TRBJ2-1; 10 bases align to TRBD2. This CDR3 is built from 16 residues. Germline CDR1 reads KGHSH; CDR2 reads LQKENI. Trimming cost V 5 bases and J 1 base; bases outside gene matches: 5. CDR3: CASSSSAGGSYNEQFF. The CDR3 DNA reads TGTGCCAGCTCATCCTCAGCGGGAGGGTCCTACAATGAGCAGTTCTTC.

The chain couples TRBV3-1 to TRBJ2-7, with 9 bases identical to TRBD1. This CDR3 has 13 amino acids. Trimming removed 3 bases from V and 6 bases from J; junction bases left unmatched: 3. CDR1 and CDR2 (germline): LGHDT, YNNKEL (reference sequence). The CDR3 nucleotides are TGTGCCAGCAGCCAGGGACAGGGCCTCGAGCAGTACTTC. Translating it yields CASSQGQGLEQYF.

V usage is TRBV7-6 and J usage is TRBJ2-3; the D is unclear. The V end was cut by 1 base, the J end by 7 bases, with 15 bases between. The V gene's germline CDR1 is SGHVS and CDR2 FNYEAQ. CDR3 length: 15 amino acids. The CDR3 region is CASSLGSGGLNTQYF. CDR3 nucleotides: TGTGCCAGCAGCTTAGGGTCAGGTGGCCTGAATACGCAGTATTTT.

This sequence joins TRBV7-8 and TRBJ2-7; 10 nucleotides line up with TRBD1. V lost 5 bases to trimming and J lost 6 bases; unmatched junction nucleotides: 13. The germline V gene has CDR1 SGHVS and CDR2 FQNEAQ. The CDR3 is made up of 16 amino acids. CDR3 loop: CASSPLGQGLAGEQYV. CDR3 DNA: TGTGCCAGCAGCCCTCTGGGACAGGGGTTGGCAGGCGAGCAGTACGTC.

This sequence joins TRBV5-1 and TRBJ2-1; 9 nucleotides align to TRBD1. V lost 4 bases, J lost 6 bases, and 5 bases stayed unmatched. The germline V gene has CDR1 SGHRS and CDR2 YFSETQ. The CDR3 is made up of 14 amino acids. CDR3 in amino acids: CASSPRDRANEQFF. The CDR3 DNA follows: TGCGCCAGCAGCCCCCGGGACAGGGCCAATGAGCAGTTCTTC.

This sequence joins TRBV25-1 and TRBJ2-7; TRBD1 matches 7 bases. CDR3 size: 14 residues. V lost 4 bases, J lost 3 bases, and 6 bases stayed unmatched. Germline V gene data show CDR1 as MGHDK and CDR2 as SYGVNS. CDR3 coding DNA: TGTGCCAGCAGTGGGCGGACAGGAAACTACGAGCAGTACGTC. This encodes CASSGRTGNYEQYV.

This sequence joins TRBV5-4 and TRBJ2-3; perhaps TRBD2 as D (6 bases). CDR3 length: 16 amino acids. V was shortened by 1 base and J by 3 bases, with 15 bases between the two germline ends. CDR1 and CDR2 from the germline V gene are SGHNT and YYREEE (reference sequence). This CDR3 is CASSLPGGSGTDTQYF. The CDR3 nucleotides read TGTGCCAGCAGCTTGCCTGGGGGGAGCGGAACAGATACGCAGTATTTT.

The J gene is TRBJ1-2, the V gene TRBV6-6; D is uncertain. The CDR3 is 13 residues long. Germline assignment: CDR1 MNHNY and CDR2 SVGAGI (reference sequence). The V end lost 2 bases, the J end lost 4 bases, and 8 bases lay between the germline ends. CDR3 nucleotide sequence: TGTGCCAGCAGTTACCGTGGCCCCTATGGCTACACCTTC. Amino acid sequence: CASSYRGPYGYTF.

The chain combines TRBV4-1 with TRBJ2-3; 9 bases agree with TRBD2. This CDR3 comprises 17 residues. V gave up 0 bases and J gave up 4 bases; unmatched junction bases: 8. Germline-derived CDR1 and CDR2 are MGHRA and YSYEKL. Here the CDR3 reads CASSQDYGGGAADTQYF. In nucleotides, the CDR3 is TGCGCCAGCAGCCAAGACTATGGCGGGGGGGCGGCAGATACGCAGTATTTT.

This clonotype was seen just once. The rearrangement links TRBV11-2 to TRBJ2-5; D is unclear. From germline, CDR1 is SGHAT and CDR2 FQNNGV. Between the trimmed V and J ends, which lost 1 base and 1 base, there was a span of 10 bases. This CDR3 is built from 15 residues. The CDR3 coding sequence is TGTGCCAGCAGCTTAGCGGCAGGCTTCCAAGAGACCCAGTACTTC. Its protein product is CASSLAAGFQETQYF.

The chain carries TRBV5-6 and TRBJ2-3, with D perhaps matching TRBD2 (6 bases). The V gene's germline CDR1 is SGHDT and CDR2 YYEEEE. The CDR3 has 13 amino acids. Trimming removed 0 bases from V and 9 bases from J, with 11 bases in between. CDR3 region: CASSLAGAGTQYF. The CDR3, as DNA: TGTGCCAGCAGCTTGGCCGGGGCGGGGACGCAGTATTTT.

This rearrangement joins TRBV20-1 to TRBJ2-3; D gene ambiguous. The CDR3 consists of 12 residues. Germline loops: CDR1 DFQATT, CDR2 SNEGSKA (reference sequence). The germline V and J ends were trimmed by 3 bases and 2 bases, with 6 bases remaining between them. The CDR3 here is CSARLTTDTQYF. Here the CDR3 DNA reads TGCAGTGCTAGGTTGACCACAGATACGCAGTATTTT.

The gene calls are TRBV29-1 and TRBJ1-4; D possibly corresponds to TRBD1 (5 bases). There are 12 residues in the CDR3. In germline, CDR1 is SQVTM, CDR2 ANQGSEA. Trimming removed 7 bases from V and 6 bases from J, with 12 bases in between. This CDR3 reads CSASVGHEKLFF. The DNA of the CDR3 is TGCAGCGCCTCGGTGGGACATGAAAAACTGTTTTTT.

The gene calls are TRBV4-1 and TRBJ2-6, with 10 nucleotides matching TRBD1. CDR1 is MGHRA, CDR2 YSYEKL, per germline. This CDR3 contains 21 residues. V lost 7 bases, J lost 3 bases, and 21 bases stayed unmatched. For the CDR3, the DNA is TGCGCCAGCAAAGGCCACCCTAGTCTCGACAGGGGGCCTATTGGGGCCAACGTCCTGACTTTC. The encoded protein is CASKGHPSLDRGPIGANVLTF.

The chain couples TRBV7-9 to TRBJ2-5, with D possibly TRBD2 on 7 matching bases. The CDR3 is made up of 15 amino acids. The V end lost 5 bases, the J end lost 0 bases, and 13 bases lay between the germline ends. From germline, CDR1 is SEHNR and CDR2 FQNEAQ (reference sequence). The CDR3 sequence is CASSPGGTYQETQYF. CDR3 bases: TGTGCCAGCAGCCCGGGGGGCACGTACCAAGAGACCCAGTACTTC.

This chain connects TRBV7-2 to TRBJ2-1; D might be TRBD1 (6 bases). This CDR3 contains 15 residues. Germline loops: CDR1 SGHTA, CDR2 FQGNSA. V was shortened by 1 base and J by 0 bases, with 7 bases between the two germline ends. CDR3 region: CASSLGTASYNEQFF. In nucleotides, the CDR3 is TGTGCCAGCAGCTTAGGGACAGCCTCCTACAATGAGCAGTTCTTC.